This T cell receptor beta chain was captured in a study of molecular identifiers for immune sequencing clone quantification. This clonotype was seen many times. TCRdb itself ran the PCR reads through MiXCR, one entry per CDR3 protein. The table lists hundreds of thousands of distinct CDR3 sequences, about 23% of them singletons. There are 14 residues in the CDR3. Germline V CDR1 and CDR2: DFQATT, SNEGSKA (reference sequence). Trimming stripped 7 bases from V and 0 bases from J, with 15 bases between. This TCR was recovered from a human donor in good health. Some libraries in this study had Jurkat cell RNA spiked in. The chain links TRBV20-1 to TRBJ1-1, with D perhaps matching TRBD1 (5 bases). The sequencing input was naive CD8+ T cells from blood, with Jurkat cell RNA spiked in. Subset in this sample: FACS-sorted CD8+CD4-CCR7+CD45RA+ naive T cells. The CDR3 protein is CSGGLRAMNTEAFF. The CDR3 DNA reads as TGCAGTGGGGGGTTGAGGGCCATGAACACTGAAGCTTTCTTT.